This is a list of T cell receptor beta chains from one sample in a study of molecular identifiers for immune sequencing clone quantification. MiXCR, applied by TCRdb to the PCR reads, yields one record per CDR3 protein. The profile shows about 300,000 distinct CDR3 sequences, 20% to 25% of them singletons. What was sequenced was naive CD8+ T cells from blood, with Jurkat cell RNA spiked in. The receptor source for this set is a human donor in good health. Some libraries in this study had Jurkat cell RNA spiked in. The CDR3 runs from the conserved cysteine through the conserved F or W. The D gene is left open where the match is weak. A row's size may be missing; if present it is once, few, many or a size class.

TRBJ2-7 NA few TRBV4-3 CASSAWRNYEQYF TGCGCCAGCAGTGCCTGGCGCAACTACGAGCAGTACTTC
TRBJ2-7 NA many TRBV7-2 CASSFGGGAYEQYF TGTGCCAGCAGCTTTGGGGGCGGGGCCTACGAGCAGTACTTC
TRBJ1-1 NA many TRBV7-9 CASSLGGGLDTEAFF TGTGCCAGCAGCTTAGGAGGGGGGTTGGACACTGAAGCTTTCTTT
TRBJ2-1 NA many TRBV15 CATSRDFTDEQFF TGTGCCACCAGCAGAGATTTTACGGATGAGCAGTTCTTC
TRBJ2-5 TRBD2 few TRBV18 CASSLAGGSRNQETQYF TGTGCCAGCTCGTTAGCGGGGGGCTCAAGGAACCAAGAGACCCAGTACTTC
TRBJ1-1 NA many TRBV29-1 CSAIQETNTEAFF TGCAGCGCCATACAGGAGACGAACACTGAAGCTTTCTTT
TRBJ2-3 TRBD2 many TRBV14 CASSQDRLAGLTDTQYF TGTGCCAGCAGCCAAGACCGACTAGCGGGTCTCACAGATACGCAGTATTTT
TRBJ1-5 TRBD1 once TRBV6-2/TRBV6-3 CVSSHRYGTGFQPQHF TGTGTCAGCAGTCATCGTTACGGGACAGGGTTTCAGCCCCAGCATTTT
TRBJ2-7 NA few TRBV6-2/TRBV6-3 CASSPTQMSSYEQYF TGTGCCAGCAGTCCGACGCAGATGAGCTCCTACGAGCAGTACTTC
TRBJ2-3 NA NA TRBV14 CASSLTRGSADTQYF TGTGCCAGCAGCCTAACCAGGGGTAGCGCAGATACGCAGTATTTT
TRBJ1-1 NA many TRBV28 CASRWRGAGEAFF TGTGCCAGCAGGTGGCGGGGGGCAGGTGAAGCTTTCTTT
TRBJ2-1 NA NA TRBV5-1 CASSFIGTGPEQFF TGCGCCAGCAGCTTCATCGGGACTGGCCCTGAGCAGTTCTTC
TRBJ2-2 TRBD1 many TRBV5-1 CASSFSGGLTGELFF TGCGCCAGCAGCTTTTCAGGGGGCCTGACCGGGGAGCTGTTTTTT
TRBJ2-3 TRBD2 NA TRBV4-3 CASSQDSSGGDTQYF TGCGCCAGCAGCCAAGATTCTAGCGGGGGGGATACGCAGTATTTT
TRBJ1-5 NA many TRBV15 CATSRDLSGVQPQHF TGTGCCACCAGCAGAGATTTGTCGGGGGTTCAGCCCCAGCATTTT
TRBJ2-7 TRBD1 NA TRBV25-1 CASSETGDFEQYF TGTGCCAGCAGTGAGACAGGGGACTTCGAGCAGTACTTC
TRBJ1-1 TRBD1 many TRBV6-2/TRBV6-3 CASSTNRGVSMNTEAFF TGTGCCAGCAGCACCAACAGGGGAGTGTCGATGAACACTGAAGCTTTCTTT
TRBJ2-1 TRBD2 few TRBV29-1 CSVPGTSGGAGEQFF TGCAGCGTGCCCGGGACTAGCGGGGGGGCGGGTGAGCAGTTCTTC
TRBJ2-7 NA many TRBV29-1 CSPPLREGMYEQYF TGCAGCCCACCCCTCAGGGAAGGAATGTACGAGCAGTACTTC
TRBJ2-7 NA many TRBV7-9 CASSLEGSPTLNEQYF TGTGCCAGCAGCTTAGAGGGTTCCCCTACTCTCAACGAGCAGTACTTC
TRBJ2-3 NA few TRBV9 CASSVGAGSSTDTQYF TGTGCCAGCAGCGTAGGGGCAGGGTCGAGCACAGATACGCAGTATTTT
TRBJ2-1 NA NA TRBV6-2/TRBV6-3 CASSYSDSSPCNEQLF TGTGCCAGCAGTTACTCTGACAGCAGTCCCTGCAATGAGCAGCTCTTC
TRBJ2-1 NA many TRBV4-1 CASSQTMGGAYNEQFF TGCGCCAGCAGCCAAACAATGGGGGGCGCATACAATGAGCAGTTCTTC
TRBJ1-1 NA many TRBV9 CASSVAGGHTEAFF TGTGCCAGCAGCGTAGCCGGGGGCCACACTGAAGCTTTCTTT
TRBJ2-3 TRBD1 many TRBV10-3 CAISDGQGTQYF TGTGCCATCAGTGACGGACAGGGTACGCAGTATTTT
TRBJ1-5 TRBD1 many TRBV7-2 CASSFDLGQRNQPQHF TGTGCCAGCAGCTTTGACCTGGGACAGCGTAATCAGCCCCAGCATTTT
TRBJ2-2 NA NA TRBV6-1 CASTIYRGPNTGGLFF TGTGCCAGCACCATATATAGGGGCCCGAACACCGGGGGGCTGTTTTTT
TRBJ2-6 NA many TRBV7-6 CASSLTDSGANVLTF TGTGCCAGCAGCTTAACCGACTCTGGGGCCAACGTCCTGACTTTC
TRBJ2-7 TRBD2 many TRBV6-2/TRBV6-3 CASSYPRDYRYEQYF TGTGCCAGCAGTTACCCCCGGGACTACCGTTACGAGCAGTACTTC
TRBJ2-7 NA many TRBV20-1 CSASSGPGTSYEQYF TGCAGTGCTAGTTCAGGTCCGGGAACCTCCTACGAGCAGTACTTC
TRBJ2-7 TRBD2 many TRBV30 CAWTPGLAGEQYF TGTGCCTGGACCCCGGGACTAGCGGGCGAGCAGTACTTC
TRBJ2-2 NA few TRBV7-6 CASSSLGASTGELFF TGTGCCAGCAGCTCCCTCGGGGCCTCCACCGGGGAGCTGTTTTTT
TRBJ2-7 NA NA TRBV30 CAWSVWQDLYEQYF TGTGCCTGGAGTGTATGGCAGGACTTGTACGAGCAGTACTTC
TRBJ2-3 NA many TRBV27 CASSSEKGSMPADTQYF TGTGCCAGCAGTTCCGAAAAGGGGAGTATGCCCGCAGATACGCAGTATTTT
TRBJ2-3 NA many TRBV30 CAWSITTDTQYF TGTGCCTGGAGTATAACCACAGATACGCAGTATTTT
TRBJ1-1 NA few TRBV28 CASSTPTGQDTEAFF TGTGCCAGCAGTACCCCGACAGGTCAGGACACTGAAGCTTTCTTT